This TCR beta chain was profiled in a study of T cell repertoires in cytomegalovirus infection. The V gene lost 6 bases and the J gene lost 1 base, with 3 bases spanning the gap. The CDR3 extends over 11 amino acids. Per germline, CDR1 ENHRY and CDR2 SYGVKD. This clonotype was counted a few times. As yet, its antigen is unknown. TCRdb redid the calling of the reads with MiXCR, one entry per CDR3 protein. This sample has about 920,000 distinct CDR3 sequences; approximately 33% occur once, and the top ten carry about an eighth. The chain employs TRBV10-3 and TRBJ1-2; unclear D gene. Sequencing used cultured CD8+ T cells from PBMCs, obtained from culture after CMV antigen stimulation. The sequence was collected from a human donor in good health (CMV status not recorded). Some clones in this sample may be carry-over from other donors' samples. CDR3 protein: CAISFNYGYTF. In DNA form, the CDR3 reads TGTGCCATCAGCTTTAACTATGGCTACACCTTC.